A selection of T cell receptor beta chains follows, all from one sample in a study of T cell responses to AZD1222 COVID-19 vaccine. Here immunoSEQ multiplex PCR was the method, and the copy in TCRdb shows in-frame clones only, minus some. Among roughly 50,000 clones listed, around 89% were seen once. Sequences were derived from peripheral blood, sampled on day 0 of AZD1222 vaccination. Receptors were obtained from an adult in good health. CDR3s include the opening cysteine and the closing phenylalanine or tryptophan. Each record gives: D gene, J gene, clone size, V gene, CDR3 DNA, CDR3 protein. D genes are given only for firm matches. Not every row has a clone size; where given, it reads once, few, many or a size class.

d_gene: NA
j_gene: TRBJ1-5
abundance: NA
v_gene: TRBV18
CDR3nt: TGTGCCAGCTCACCGCAAGGGCCCGGCAGGGTTAGCAATCAGCCCCAGCATTTT
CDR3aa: CASSPQGPGRVSNQPQHF

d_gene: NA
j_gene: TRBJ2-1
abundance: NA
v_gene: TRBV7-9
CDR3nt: TGTGCCAGCAGCTTTGGGTACAATGAGCAGTTCTTC
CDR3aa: CASSFGYNEQFF

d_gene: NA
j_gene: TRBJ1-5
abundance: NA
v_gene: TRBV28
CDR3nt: TGTGCCGCGAGGGGGAACCTCGGACAGTTTCAGCCCCAGCATTTT
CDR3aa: CAARGNLGQFQPQHF

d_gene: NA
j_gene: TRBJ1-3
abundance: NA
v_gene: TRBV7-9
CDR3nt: TGTGCCAGCAGCGACAAGAACTTTGGAAACACCATATATTTT
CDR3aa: CASSDKNFGNTIYF

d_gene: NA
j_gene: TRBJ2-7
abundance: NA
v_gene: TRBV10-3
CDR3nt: TGTGCCATCAGTGAAACGGGCGTTGAGCAGTACTTC
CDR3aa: CAISETGVEQYF

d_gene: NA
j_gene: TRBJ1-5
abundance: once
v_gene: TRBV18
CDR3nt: TGTGCCAGCTCACCTAACGGTAGCAATCAGCCCCAGCATTTT
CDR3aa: CASSPNGSNQPQHF

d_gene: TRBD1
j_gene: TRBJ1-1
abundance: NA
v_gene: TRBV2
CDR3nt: TGTGCCAGCAGCCGACAGGGCGAAGCTTTCTTT
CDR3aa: CASSRQGEAFF

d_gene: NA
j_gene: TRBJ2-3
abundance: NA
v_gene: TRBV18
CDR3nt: TGTGCCAGCTCACCACCCCGGGGAGTCGATTTTGAGAAAAGCTCTAGCACAGATACGCAGTATTTT
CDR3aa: CASSPPRGVDFEKSSSTDTQYF

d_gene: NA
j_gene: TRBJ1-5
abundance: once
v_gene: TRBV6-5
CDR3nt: TGTGCCAGCAGTTCCAAACAGGGTAACTACAATCAGCCCCAGCATTTT
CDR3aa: CASSSKQGNYNQPQHF

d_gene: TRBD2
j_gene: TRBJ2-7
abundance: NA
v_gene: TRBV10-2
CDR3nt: TGCGCCAGCCGCACAAAAGGGTTGAGAAGGACTAGCCGGTTAGAGCAGTACTTC
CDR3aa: CASRTKGLRRTSRLEQYF

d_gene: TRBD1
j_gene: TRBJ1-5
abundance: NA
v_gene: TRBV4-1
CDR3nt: TGCGCCAGCAGCCAAGAAACAGGGGTTAATCAGCCCCAGCATTTT
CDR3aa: CASSQETGVNQPQHF

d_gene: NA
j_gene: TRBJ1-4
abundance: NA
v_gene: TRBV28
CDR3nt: TGTGCCAGCAGTACCAAAATGCGGGCTAATGAAAAACTGTTTTTT
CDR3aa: CASSTKMRANEKLFF

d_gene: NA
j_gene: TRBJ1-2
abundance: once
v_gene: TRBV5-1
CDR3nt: TGCGCCAGCAGCTTCGGGGAAACCCAAGCTAACTATGGCTACACCTTC
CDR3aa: CASSFGETQANYGYTF

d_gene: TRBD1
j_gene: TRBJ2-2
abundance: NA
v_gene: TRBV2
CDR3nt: TGTGCCAGCAGTGGGGACAGCGGAACCGGGGAGCTGTTTTTT
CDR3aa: CASSGDSGTGELFF

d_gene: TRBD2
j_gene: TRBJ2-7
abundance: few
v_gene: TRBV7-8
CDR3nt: TGTGCCAGCAGCCGGGCGGGGGGCTCCTACGAGCAGTACTTC
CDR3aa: CASSRAGGSYEQYF

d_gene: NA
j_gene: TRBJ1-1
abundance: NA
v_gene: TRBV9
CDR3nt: TGTGCCAGTGGTGGAGGGGACACTGAAGCTTTCTTT
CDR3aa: CASGGGDTEAFF

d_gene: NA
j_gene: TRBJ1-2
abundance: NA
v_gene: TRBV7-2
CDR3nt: TGTGCCAGCAGCCGGACTGATATGGGTGGCTACACCTTC
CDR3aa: CASSRTDMGGYTF

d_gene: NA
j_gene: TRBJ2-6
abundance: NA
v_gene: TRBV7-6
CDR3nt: TGTGCCAGCAGCTTAAAGTCCCGGGGGACCGCTGGGGCCAACGTCCTGACTTTC
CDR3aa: CASSLKSRGTAGANVLTF

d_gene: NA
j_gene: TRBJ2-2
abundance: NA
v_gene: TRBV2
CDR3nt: TGTGCCAGCATCGGGGATTGGTCCGGGGAGCTGTTTTTT
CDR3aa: CASIGDWSGELFF

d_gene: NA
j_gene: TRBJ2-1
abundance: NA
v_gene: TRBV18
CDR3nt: TGTGCCAGCTCACCACCGACGGGCCTATCCGACAATGAGCAGTTCTTC
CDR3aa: CASSPPTGLSDNEQFF

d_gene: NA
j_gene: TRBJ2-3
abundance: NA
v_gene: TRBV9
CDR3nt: TGTGCCAGCAGCGTAGGGGCCACAGATACGCAGTATTTT
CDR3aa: CASSVGATDTQYF

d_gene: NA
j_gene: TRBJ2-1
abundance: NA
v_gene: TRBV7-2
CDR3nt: TGTGCCAGCAGCTCTCTAACGAGAGAGCAGTTCTTC
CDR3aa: CASSSLTREQFF

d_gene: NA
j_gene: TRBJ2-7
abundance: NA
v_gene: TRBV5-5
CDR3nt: TGTGCCAGCAGCCTTGGGCCCGCAGACTACTACGAGCAGTACTTC
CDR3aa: CASSLGPADYYEQYF

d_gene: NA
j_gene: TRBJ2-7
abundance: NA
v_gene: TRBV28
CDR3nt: TGTGCCAGCAGTTTACCCCTCACTGAGGGGCGTTTTACTTACGAGCAGTACTTC
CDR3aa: CASSLPLTEGRFTYEQYF

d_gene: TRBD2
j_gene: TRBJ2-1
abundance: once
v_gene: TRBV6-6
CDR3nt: TGTGCCAGCTTTAGACTAGCGGGATCTGAGCAGTTCTTC
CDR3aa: CASFRLAGSEQFF

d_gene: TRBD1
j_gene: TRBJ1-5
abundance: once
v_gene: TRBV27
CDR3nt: TGTGCCAGCAGTTTATCGGGACAGGGGGCGGGGGGTCAGCCCCAGCATTTT
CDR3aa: CASSLSGQGAGGQPQHF

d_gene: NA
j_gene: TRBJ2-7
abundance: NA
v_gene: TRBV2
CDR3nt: TGTGCCAGCAGTTACAGGGACTATGGGGAGCAGTACTTC
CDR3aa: CASSYRDYGEQYF

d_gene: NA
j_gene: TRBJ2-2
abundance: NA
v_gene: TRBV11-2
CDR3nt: TGTGCCAGCAGCTCAATCGGAGCAGGGTCGAACACCAATGAGCTGTTTTTT
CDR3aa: CASSSIGAGSNTNELFF